A selection of T cell receptor beta chains follows, all from one sample in a study of memory CD4+ T cells and cytomegalovirus serostatus. The method was immunoSEQ multiplex PCR; TCRdb's version includes in-frame clones alone and lacks a portion of them. The table includes 56,000 or so clones, around 76% detected once. Sequenced sample: memory CD4+ T cells from blood. These receptors were obtained from an adult in good health and CMV-seronegative. The CDR3 runs from the conserved cysteine through the conserved F or W. Rows give clone size only sometimes, using once, few, many, or a class for an expanded clone.

clone_size	v_call	j_call	cdr3_aa
-	TRBV11-1	TRBJ1-1	CASSSTGTGGNTEAFF
-	TRBV2	TRBJ1-6	CASSDRVGSPLHF
-	TRBV5-1	TRBJ2-1	CASRTSGGYNEQFF
-	TRBV7-2	TRBJ2-1	CASSLGWGEQFF
-	TRBV19	TRBJ2-1	CASKGQAAYNEQFF
-	TRBV7-9	TRBJ1-1	CASSHVTMNTEAFF
-	TRBV7-2	TRBJ2-5	CASSATRLAGQETQYF
few	TRBV7-9	TRBJ1-1	CASSPGGWNTEAFF
-	TRBV2	TRBJ1-2	CASTPPSGGGNYGYTF
-	TRBV4-3	TRBJ1-6	CASSQVRNSPLHF
-	TRBV30	TRBJ2-7	CAWSGTPGKQYF
-	TRBV7-9	TRBJ1-6	CASSLGGTEGSPLHF
-	TRBV11-3	TRBJ2-3	CASSRLLTDTQYF
-	TRBV7-3	TRBJ2-5	CASSFGPGETQYF
-	TRBV7-3	TRBJ1-2	CASSLTGEGGYTF
-	TRBV7-8	TRBJ2-5	CASSLTSGEETQYF
-	TRBV5-5	TRBJ1-1	CASSSLGQSNTEAFF
once	TRBV2	TRBJ2-7	CASRVVFSEQYF
few	TRBV7-3	TRBJ2-1	CASSLMTGAYNEQFF
-	TRBV7-8	TRBJ1-1	CASSPFPGLTNTEAFF
once	TRBV30	TRBJ2-6	CAWRADRQPFSGANVLTF
few	TRBV4-2	TRBJ1-5	CASSQLDRGPQPQHF
few	TRBV7-6	TRBJ1-6	CASSSRDSSNSPLHF
-	TRBV18	TRBJ2-7	CASSPPGAYEQYF
-	TRBV2	TRBJ1-4	CASSFDRTNEKLFF
few	TRBV2	TRBJ2-7	CASRPTGPYEQYF
-	TRBV28	TRBJ1-2	CASSPPPGGRGYGYTF
-	TRBV5-1	TRBJ2-2	CASSSRAWVTGELFF
-	TRBV5-1	TRBJ2-1	CASSQFDEQFF
-	TRBV19	TRBJ2-2	CASSIGPGVNTGELFF
-	TRBV4-2	TRBJ1-6	CASSQEEGNNSPLHF